This T cell receptor (beta chain) was sequenced in a study of T cells in Graves' hyperthyroidism and ophthalmopathy. General study points: Most thyroid-expanded clonotypes above 0.001 were also found in blood.

Those patients with uncontrolled infection, other autoimmune disease, pregnancy or lactation were excluded. PBMCs were obtained from 10 ml fresh peripheral blood. Germline CDR1 SNHLY, CDR2 FYNNEI. J was trimmed by 6 bases and V by 5 bases; bases with no gene match: 10. The CDR3 length is 16 residues. The source material, RNA transcripts, was used to amplify TCR beta CDR3 regions. With the HTBI primer set, the TCR CDR3 went through a first round of RT-PCR. TCRdb recomputed calls from the multiplex PCR reads with MiXCR, one row per CDR3 protein. The data contain approximately 690,000 distinct CDR3 sequences, around 20% of them singletons. This clonotype was counted ten times or more. Antigen specificity is unknown.

The sample taken for sequencing was blood. The chain is built from TRBV2 and TRBJ2-7, with 13 bases lining up with TRBD2. This sequence was found in a man aged 25 to 45 with Graves' ophthalmopathy. Here the CDR3 reads CASSFKGTSGIREQYF. CDR3 bases: TGTGCCAGCAGTTTTAAGGGGACTAGCGGGATCCGCGAGCAGTACTTC.